Listed below are T cell receptor beta chains from one sample, sequenced in a study of response to subunit inactivated influenza vaccine. In TCRdb, the RT-PCR reads were re-called with MiXCR into one record per CDR3 protein. The sample records about 580,000 distinct CDR3 sequences, about 15% being singletons. The specimen comprised PBMCs from blood, sampled about 13 days after vaccination. These receptors all stem from a man aged 45 to 65 who received an inactivated influenza vaccine. Both conserved end residues are part of each CDR3. D genes are given only for firm matches. Size is omitted from some rows. Given values are once, few, many or a class for expanded clones.

size: NA
D: TRBD1
V: TRBV6-1
J: TRBJ1-1
DNA: TGTGCCAGCTCGTCGACAGGGGCCTTGAACACTGAAGCTTTCTTT
CDR3: CASSSTGALNTEAFF

size: few
D: TRBD1
V: TRBV11-1
J: TRBJ1-1
DNA: TGTGCCAGCAGCTTAGAAACAGGGGAACTCTCTGAAGCTTTCTTT
CDR3: CASSLETGELSEAFF

size: many
D: NA
V: TRBV15
J: TRBJ2-3
DNA: TGTGCCACCAGCAGAGATAGAGGACTAGATACGCAGTATTTT
CDR3: CATSRDRGLDTQYF

size: few
D: TRBD2
V: TRBV3-1
J: TRBJ2-3
DNA: TGTGCCAGCAGCCATCCTCTTAGCGGGGGAGCGGCAGATACGCAGTATTTT
CDR3: CASSHPLSGGAADTQYF

size: NA
D: NA
V: TRBV20-1
J: TRBJ1-6
DNA: TGCAGTGCTAGAGGCGGAACATCTATGAGCTCCTATAATTCACCCCTCCACTTT
CDR3: CSARGGTSMSSYNSPLHF

size: NA
D: TRBD1
V: TRBV12-3/TRBV12-4
J: TRBJ2-7
DNA: TGTGCCAGCAGTTCCCCGGGACAGGGGGCGGGATACGAGCAGTACTTC
CDR3: CASSSPGQGAGYEQYF

size: NA
D: NA
V: TRBV5-6
J: TRBJ1-1
DNA: TGTGCCAGCAGAAAGGGGGGGCAGATGAACACTGAAGCTTTCTTT
CDR3: CASRKGGQMNTEAFF

size: NA
D: TRBD1
V: TRBV4-3
J: TRBJ1-6
DNA: TGCGCCAGCAGCCTCGGGACAGGGGACAATTCACCCCTCCACTTT
CDR3: CASSLGTGDNSPLHF

size: few
D: TRBD2
V: TRBV7-2
J: TRBJ2-1
DNA: TGTGCCAGCAGCTTAGCGCCTAGCGGGGGGGCCTCCCATGAGCAGTTCTTC
CDR3: CASSLAPSGGASHEQFF

size: few
D: TRBD1
V: TRBV4-2
J: TRBJ2-2
DNA: TGTGCCAGCAGCCAAGACGGCAGGGGGCTCGCCGGGGAGCTGTTTTTT
CDR3: CASSQDGRGLAGELFF

size: NA
D: NA
V: TRBV5-1
J: TRBJ1-1
DNA: TGCGCCAGCAGCTTGGAAGCCACGGGGGGAACTGAAGCTTTCTTT
CDR3: CASSLEATGGTEAFF

size: NA
D: NA
V: TRBV10-3
J: TRBJ1-1
DNA: TGTGCCATCAGTGAGTCCGGGTCGATAAACACTGAAGCTTTCTTT
CDR3: CAISESGSINTEAFF

size: NA
D: NA
V: TRBV7-6
J: TRBJ2-3
DNA: TGTGCCAGCAGCCGACTAGGTCGCACAGATACGCAGTATTTT
CDR3: CASSRLGRTDTQYF

size: NA
D: NA
V: TRBV12-3/TRBV12-4
J: TRBJ2-7
DNA: TGTGCCAGCAGTTTCACGACTCACTACGAGCAGTACTTC
CDR3: CASSFTTHYEQYF

size: NA
D: TRBD2
V: TRBV20-1
J: TRBJ2-1
DNA: TGCAGTGCGGCAGCTAGCGGGACCTACAATGAGCAGTTCTTC
CDR3: CSAAASGTYNEQFF

size: NA
D: NA
V: TRBV3-1
J: TRBJ1-3
DNA: TGTGCCAGCAGAACGACGGCGAGCTCTGGAAACACCATATATTTT
CDR3: CASRTTASSGNTIYF

size: many
D: NA
V: TRBV12-3/TRBV12-4
J: TRBJ1-5
DNA: TGTGCCAGCACCTCGTCACAGGGTGGCAATCAGCCCCAGCATTTT
CDR3: CASTSSQGGNQPQHF

size: NA
D: NA
V: TRBV12-3/TRBV12-4
J: TRBJ2-1
DNA: TGTGCCAGCAGTTTCGCAGGGGAGCAGTTCTTC
CDR3: CASSFAGEQFF

size: few
D: TRBD2
V: TRBV2
J: TRBJ2-2
DNA: TGTGCCAGCAGTGCCACTAGCGGGAACACCGGGGAGCTGTTTTTT
CDR3: CASSATSGNTGELFF

size: NA
D: NA
V: TRBV6-5
J: TRBJ1-1
DNA: TGTGCCAGCAGTTACGGAGGGACTATGAACACTGAAGCTTTCTTT
CDR3: CASSYGGTMNTEAFF

size: few
D: NA
V: TRBV7-6
J: TRBJ1-6
DNA: TGTGCCAGCAGCAAAGAGAGGGCAGGGGAAAATTCACCCCTCCACTTT
CDR3: CASSKERAGENSPLHF

size: NA
D: NA
V: TRBV21-1
J: TRBJ1-1
DNA: TGTGCCAGCAGCAAAGATGGTTGGAGGGGCCAAATGAACACTGAAGCTTTCTTT
CDR3: CASSKDGWRGQMNTEAFF

size: many
D: NA
V: TRBV5-1
J: TRBJ2-4
DNA: TGCGCCAGCAGCCCGGCGGTACAAGCCAAAAACATTCAGTACTTC
CDR3: CASSPAVQAKNIQYF

size: few
D: NA
V: TRBV10-3
J: TRBJ1-1
DNA: TGTGCCATCAGTGCCCAGGGGAGGGACACTGAAGCTTTCTTT
CDR3: CAISAQGRDTEAFF

size: many
D: TRBD1
V: TRBV20-1
J: TRBJ1-5
DNA: TGCAGTGCTGGGACAGCTAATCAGCCCCAGCATTTT
CDR3: CSAGTANQPQHF

size: few
D: NA
V: TRBV10-3
J: TRBJ2-1
DNA: TGTGCCATCAGTGAGTCTCAGGCCCTGAATGAGCAGTTCTTC
CDR3: CAISESQALNEQFF

size: few
D: TRBD1
V: TRBV6-2/TRBV6-3
J: TRBJ1-2
DNA: TGTGCCAGCAGAACCGGGACAGACTTTTATGGCTACACCTTC
CDR3: CASRTGTDFYGYTF

size: NA
D: TRBD1
V: TRBV6-1
J: TRBJ2-2
DNA: TGTGCCAGCAGTCAGCCGCCGGGACAGGGGCTGTTTTTT
CDR3: CASSQPPGQGLFF

size: few
D: TRBD1
V: TRBV12-3/TRBV12-4
J: TRBJ1-2
DNA: TGTGCCAGCGACAGGGGCAACTATGGCTACACCTTC
CDR3: CASDRGNYGYTF

size: few
D: TRBD1
V: TRBV6-1
J: TRBJ1-1
DNA: TGTGCCAGCGCCGGGACAGTGGACACTGAAGCTTTCTTT
CDR3: CASAGTVDTEAFF

size: few
D: NA
V: TRBV6-1
J: TRBJ1-1
DNA: TGTGCCAGCAGAACCACCGGGACACCGAACACTGAAGCTTTCTTT
CDR3: CASRTTGTPNTEAFF

size: NA
D: NA
V: TRBV5-1
J: TRBJ2-7
DNA: TGCGCCAGCAGCTTGACCTACAGGGGGGGAGAGCAGTACTTC
CDR3: CASSLTYRGGEQYF

size: NA
D: NA
V: TRBV10-3
J: TRBJ2-2
DNA: TGTGCCATCAGTGGGCAGGGAGCGTCCGGGGAGCTGTTTTTT
CDR3: CAISGQGASGELFF

size: many
D: TRBD2
V: TRBV7-2
J: TRBJ2-3
DNA: TGTGCCAGCAGCTTGGGACTAGCGGGCACAGATACGCAGTATTTT
CDR3: CASSLGLAGTDTQYF

size: NA
D: TRBD1
V: TRBV3-1
J: TRBJ2-3
DNA: TGTGCCAGCAGCCAAGGACGACAGGGGCGCACAGATACGCAGTATTTT
CDR3: CASSQGRQGRTDTQYF

size: NA
D: NA
V: TRBV23-1
J: TRBJ2-5
DNA: TGCGCCAGCAGTCAATCGCCAGCGGAGGAGACCCAGTACTTC
CDR3: CASSQSPAEETQYF

size: few
D: NA
V: TRBV7-2
J: TRBJ1-6
DNA: TGTGCCAGCAGCTTAGCGGGGGGGCAGGGTGGTTCACCCCTCCACTTT
CDR3: CASSLAGGQGGSPLHF

size: NA
D: TRBD2
V: TRBV20-1
J: TRBJ2-7
DNA: TGCAGTGCTAGAGATTTCGGGGGGTTGTCCTACGAGCAGTACTTC
CDR3: CSARDFGGLSYEQYF

size: NA
D: NA
V: TRBV4-2
J: TRBJ2-7
DNA: TGTGCCAGCAGCCACCCGGAGTTAGGCTACGAGCAGTACTTC
CDR3: CASSHPELGYEQYF

size: many
D: NA
V: TRBV12-3/TRBV12-4
J: TRBJ2-3
DNA: TGTGCCAGCAGTTTACGTTTCAACGGGGCCCAGGCAGATACGCAGTATTTT
CDR3: CASSLRFNGAQADTQYF

size: many
D: NA
V: TRBV12-3/TRBV12-4
J: TRBJ1-3
DNA: TGTGCCAGCAGTCCCGCCCACTCCTCTGGAAACACCATATATTTT
CDR3: CASSPAHSSGNTIYF

size: few
D: NA
V: TRBV10-3
J: TRBJ2-7
DNA: TGTGCCATCAGTGCGGCTAGCGAATACGAGCAGTACTTC
CDR3: CAISAASEYEQYF

size: NA
D: TRBD2
V: TRBV6-5
J: TRBJ2-4
DNA: TGTGCCAGCAGTTACGGTACTAGCGGAAACATTCAGTACTTC
CDR3: CASSYGTSGNIQYF

size: few
D: NA
V: TRBV20-1
J: TRBJ2-4
DNA: TGCAGTGCTAGAGATCGCGGGGTGGTGGTTTTAGACAAAAACATTCAGTACTTC
CDR3: CSARDRGVVVLDKNIQYF

size: NA
D: NA
V: TRBV20-1
J: TRBJ2-3
DNA: TGCAGTGCTAGGGCCCGGGACTTCACAGATACGCAGTATTTT
CDR3: CSARARDFTDTQYF

size: few
D: NA
V: TRBV4-1
J: TRBJ2-7
DNA: TGCGCCAGCAGCCAACTCGCCTTCAGCTCCTACGAGCAGTACTTC
CDR3: CASSQLAFSSYEQYF

size: few
D: TRBD1
V: TRBV20-1
J: TRBJ1-2
DNA: TGCAGTGCTACCCACAGGGGGCGGGACTATGGCTACACCTTC
CDR3: CSATHRGRDYGYTF

size: few
D: NA
V: TRBV5-1
J: TRBJ2-1
DNA: TGCGCCTCGACCCCGGGAGACACCTACAATGAGCAGTTCTTC
CDR3: CASTPGDTYNEQFF

size: NA
D: NA
V: TRBV20-1
J: TRBJ2-1
DNA: TGCAGTGCTAGAGGGGAGCTTGTAGGAGCTCGCTCCTACAATGAGCAGTTCTTC
CDR3: CSARGELVGARSYNEQFF

size: NA
D: NA
V: TRBV5-5
J: TRBJ2-3
DNA: TGTGCCAGCAGCCGATTACTAGCCCCGGATACGCAGTATTTT
CDR3: CASSRLLAPDTQYF

size: once
D: NA
V: TRBV12-3/TRBV12-4
J: TRBJ1-4
DNA: TGTGCCAGCAGTCCCCGAAATGAAGGAAAACTGTTTTTT
CDR3: CASSPRNEGKLFF

size: few
D: NA
V: TRBV6-2/TRBV6-3
J: TRBJ1-2
DNA: TGTGCCAGCCAACTGCGTGCCAGAGGAGGCTACACCTTC
CDR3: CASQLRARGGYTF

size: few
D: NA
V: TRBV7-9
J: TRBJ2-3
DNA: TGTGCCAGCAGCTTATACGCTCATACAGATACGCAGTATTTT
CDR3: CASSLYAHTDTQYF

size: NA
D: NA
V: TRBV7-2
J: TRBJ2-2
DNA: TGTGCCAGCAGCTTAAACCCGGGGGCCCCCGGGGAGCTGTTTTTT
CDR3: CASSLNPGAPGELFF

size: NA
D: NA
V: TRBV6-2/TRBV6-3
J: TRBJ2-7
DNA: TGTGCCAGCAGTGACCGTCGCGAGCAGTACTTC
CDR3: CASSDRREQYF

size: NA
D: NA
V: TRBV10-3
J: TRBJ1-1
DNA: TGTGCCATCAGTGAGGGACAGCTGGGAGGAACTGAAGCTTTCTTT
CDR3: CAISEGQLGGTEAFF

size: many
D: NA
V: TRBV7-2
J: TRBJ2-1
DNA: TGTGCCAGCAGCTTACAGGCTAGCCTTACTGATGAGCAGTTCTTC
CDR3: CASSLQASLTDEQFF

size: few
D: NA
V: TRBV3-1
J: TRBJ1-6
DNA: TGTGCCAGCCCCGACGAGAATTCACCCCTCCACTTT
CDR3: CASPDENSPLHF

size: few
D: NA
V: TRBV5-6
J: TRBJ2-1
DNA: TGTGCCAGCAGTAGGAGGGGCCCCTCCTACAATGAGCAGTTCTTC
CDR3: CASSRRGPSYNEQFF

size: few
D: TRBD2
V: TRBV20-1
J: TRBJ2-1
DNA: TGCAGTGCTCACAGGCGGCTAGCGGGAGGTCCATGGTACAATGAGCAGTTCTTC
CDR3: CSAHRRLAGGPWYNEQFF